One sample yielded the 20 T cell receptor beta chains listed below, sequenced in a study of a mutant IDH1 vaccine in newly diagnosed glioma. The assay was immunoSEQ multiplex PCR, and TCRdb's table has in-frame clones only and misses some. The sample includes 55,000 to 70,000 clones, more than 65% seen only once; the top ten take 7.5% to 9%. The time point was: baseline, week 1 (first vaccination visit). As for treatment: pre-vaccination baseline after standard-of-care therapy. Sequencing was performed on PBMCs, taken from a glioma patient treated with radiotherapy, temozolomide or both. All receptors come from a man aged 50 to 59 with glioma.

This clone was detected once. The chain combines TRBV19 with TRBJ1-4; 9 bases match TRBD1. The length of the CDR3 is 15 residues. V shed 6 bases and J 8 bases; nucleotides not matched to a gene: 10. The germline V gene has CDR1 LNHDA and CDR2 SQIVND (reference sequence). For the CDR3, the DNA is TGTGCCAGTAGGCGACGGACAGGGGCCCCGGAAAAACTGTTTTTT. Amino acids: CASRRRTGAPEKLFF.

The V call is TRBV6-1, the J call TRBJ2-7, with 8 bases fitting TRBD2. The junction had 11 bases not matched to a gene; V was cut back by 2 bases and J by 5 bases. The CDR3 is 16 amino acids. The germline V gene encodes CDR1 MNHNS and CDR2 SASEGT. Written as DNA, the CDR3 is TGTGCCAGCAGTGAACATACCGGGACTAGTTTAAACGAGCAGTACTTC. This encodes CASSEHTGTSLNEQYF.

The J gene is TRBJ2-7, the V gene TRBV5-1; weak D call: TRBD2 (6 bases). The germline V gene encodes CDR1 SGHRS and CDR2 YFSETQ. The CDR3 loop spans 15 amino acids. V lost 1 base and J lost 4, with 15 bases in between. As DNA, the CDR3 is TGCGCCAGCAGCTTGATTTTGGAGGGTCCTTACGAGCAGTACTTC. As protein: CASSLILEGPYEQYF.

The CDR3 region is CASSPTGLSGNTIYF. CDR3 DNA sequence: TGCGCCAGCTCCCCTACAGGGCTTTCTGGAAACACCATATATTTT. V gene TRBV4-3 combines with J gene TRBJ1-3, with D possibly matching TRBD1 (6 bases). Germline loops: CDR1 LGHNA, CDR2 YSLEER. CDR3 size: 15 residues. The V end was cut by 8 bases, the J end by 1 base, with 15 bases between.

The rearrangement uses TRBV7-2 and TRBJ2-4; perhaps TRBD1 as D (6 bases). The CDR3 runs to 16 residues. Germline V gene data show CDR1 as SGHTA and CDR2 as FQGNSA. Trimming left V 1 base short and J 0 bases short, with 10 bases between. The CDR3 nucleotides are TGTGCCAGCAGCTTAGGGGGGCAAGGAGCCAAAAACATTCAGTACTTC. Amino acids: CASSLGGQGAKNIQYF. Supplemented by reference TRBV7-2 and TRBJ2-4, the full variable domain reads GAGVSQSPSNKVTEKGKDVELRCDPISGHTALYWYRQSLGQGLEFLIYFQGNSAPDKSGLPSDRFSAERTGGSVSTLTIQRTQQEDSAVYLCASSLGGQGAKNIQYFGAGTRLSVL.

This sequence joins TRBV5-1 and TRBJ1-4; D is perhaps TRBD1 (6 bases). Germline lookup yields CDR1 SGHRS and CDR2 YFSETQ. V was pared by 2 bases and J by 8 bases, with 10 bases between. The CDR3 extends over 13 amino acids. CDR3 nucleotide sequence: TGCGCCAGCAGCTTCTCAGGGGAGGAAAAACTGTTTTTT. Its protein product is CASSFSGEEKLFF.

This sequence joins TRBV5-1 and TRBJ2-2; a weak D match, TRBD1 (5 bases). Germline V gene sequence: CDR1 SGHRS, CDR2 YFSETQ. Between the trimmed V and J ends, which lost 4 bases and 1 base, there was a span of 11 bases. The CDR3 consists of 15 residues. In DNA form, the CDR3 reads TGCGCCAGCAGCCCGGAAGGGGTGAACACCGGGGAGCTGTTTTTT. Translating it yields CASSPEGVNTGELFF.

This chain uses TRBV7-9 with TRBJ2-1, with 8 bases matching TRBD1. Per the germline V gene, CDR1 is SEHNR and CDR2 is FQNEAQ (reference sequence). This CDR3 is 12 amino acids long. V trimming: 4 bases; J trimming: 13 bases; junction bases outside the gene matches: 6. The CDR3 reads CASSSTGGPQFF. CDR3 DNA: TGTGCCAGCAGCTCTACAGGGGGGCCCCAGTTCTTC.

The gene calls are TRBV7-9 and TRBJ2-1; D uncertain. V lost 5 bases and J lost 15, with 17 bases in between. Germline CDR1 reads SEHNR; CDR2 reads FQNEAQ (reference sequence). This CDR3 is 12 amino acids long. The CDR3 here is CASSIPIPSPFF. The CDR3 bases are TGTGCCAGCAGCATCCCGATCCCTTCCCCGTTCTTC.

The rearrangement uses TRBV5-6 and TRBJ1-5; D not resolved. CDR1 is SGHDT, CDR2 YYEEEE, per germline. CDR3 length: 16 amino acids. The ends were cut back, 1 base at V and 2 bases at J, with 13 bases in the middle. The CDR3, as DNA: TGTGCCAGCAGCTTGCGGAGCTCCCAAGGCAATCAGCCCCAGCATTTT. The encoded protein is CASSLRSSQGNQPQHF.

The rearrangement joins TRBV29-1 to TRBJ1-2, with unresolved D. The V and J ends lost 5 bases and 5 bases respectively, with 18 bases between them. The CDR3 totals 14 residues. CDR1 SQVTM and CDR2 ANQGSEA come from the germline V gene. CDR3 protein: CSVLQSHPGYGYTF. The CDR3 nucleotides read TGCAGCGTTCTTCAGTCTCACCCTGGGTATGGCTACACCTTC.

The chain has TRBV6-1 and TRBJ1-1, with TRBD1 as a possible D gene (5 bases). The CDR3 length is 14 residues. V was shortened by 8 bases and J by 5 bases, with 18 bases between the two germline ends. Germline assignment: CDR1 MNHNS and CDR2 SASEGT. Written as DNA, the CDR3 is TGTGCCAGCTCATCGCCAGGGTTCGGGACTGAAGCTTTCTTT. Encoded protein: CASSSPGFGTEAFF.

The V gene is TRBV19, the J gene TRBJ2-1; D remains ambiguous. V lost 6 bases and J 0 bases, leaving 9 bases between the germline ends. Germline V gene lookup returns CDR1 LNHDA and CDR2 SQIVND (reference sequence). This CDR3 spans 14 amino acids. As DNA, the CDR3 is TGTGCCAGTAGACCCAGGAGCTCCTACAATGAGCAGTTCTTC. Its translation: CASRPRSSYNEQFF.

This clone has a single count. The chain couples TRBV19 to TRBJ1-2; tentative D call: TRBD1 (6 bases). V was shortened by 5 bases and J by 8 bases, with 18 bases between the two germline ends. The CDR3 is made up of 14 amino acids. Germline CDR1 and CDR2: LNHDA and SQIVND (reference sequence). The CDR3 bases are TGTGCCAGTAGTCCCTTACAGGGTCTGGGCGGCTACACCTTC. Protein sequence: CASSPLQGLGGYTF.

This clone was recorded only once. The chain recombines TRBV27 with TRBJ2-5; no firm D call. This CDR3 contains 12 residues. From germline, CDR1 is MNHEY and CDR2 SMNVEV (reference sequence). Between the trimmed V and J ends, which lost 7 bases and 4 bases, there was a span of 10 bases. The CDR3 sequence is CASISPSETQYF. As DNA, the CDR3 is TGTGCCAGCATTTCCCCTTCAGAGACCCAGTACTTC.

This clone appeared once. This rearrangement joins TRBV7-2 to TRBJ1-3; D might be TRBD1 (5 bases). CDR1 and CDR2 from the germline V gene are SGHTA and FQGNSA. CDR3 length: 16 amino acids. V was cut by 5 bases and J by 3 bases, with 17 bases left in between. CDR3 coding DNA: TGTGCCAGCAGCCCCCTTGGGGGATACCTTGGAAACACCATATATTTT. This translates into CASSPLGGYLGNTIYF.

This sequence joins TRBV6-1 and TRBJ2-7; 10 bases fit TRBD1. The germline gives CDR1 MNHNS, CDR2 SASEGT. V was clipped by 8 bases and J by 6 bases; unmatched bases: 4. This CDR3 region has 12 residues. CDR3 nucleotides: TGTGCCAGCTGGACAGGGGGTGGCGAGCAGTACTTC. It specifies CASWTGGGEQYF.

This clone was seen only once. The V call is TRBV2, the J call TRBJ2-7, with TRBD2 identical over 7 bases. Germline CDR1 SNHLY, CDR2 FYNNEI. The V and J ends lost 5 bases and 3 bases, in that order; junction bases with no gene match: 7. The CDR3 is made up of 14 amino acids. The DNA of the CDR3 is TGTGCCAGCAGTCGTCGGGGGGTAAGCTACGAGCAGTACTTC. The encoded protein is CASSRRGVSYEQYF.

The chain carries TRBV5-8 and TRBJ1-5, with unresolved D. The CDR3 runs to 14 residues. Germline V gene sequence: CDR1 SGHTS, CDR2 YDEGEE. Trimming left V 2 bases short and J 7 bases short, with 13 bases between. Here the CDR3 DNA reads TGTGCCAGCAGCTTAAGGCAGATCTCACAGCCCCAGCATTTT. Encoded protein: CASSLRQISQPQHF.

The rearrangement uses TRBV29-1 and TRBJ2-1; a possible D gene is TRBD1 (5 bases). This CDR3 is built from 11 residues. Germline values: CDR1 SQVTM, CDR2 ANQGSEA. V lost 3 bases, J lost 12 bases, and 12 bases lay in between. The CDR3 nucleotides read TGCAGCGTTGACCTCCAGGGTTGGCAGTTCTTC. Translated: CSVDLQGWQFF.